These T cell receptor beta chains were read from a single sample in a study of T cells expressing NK-cell markers. TCRdb reanalyzed the 5' RACE reads and collapses them to one entry per CDR3 protein, without DNA. The sample includes about 150,000 distinct CDR3 sequences. Sequencing used blood T cells: a sorted CD56 or NKG2C T cell subset, CD4+ or CD8+ T cells, or bulk PBMC T cells (not recorded which). The receptors stem from a woman aged 45-59 years in good health. Both conserved end residues are part of each CDR3. Each record gives: CDR3 protein, V gene, J gene.

CASSPNGLYEQFF	TRBV14	TRBJ2-1
CASSLTGANIQYF	TRBV27	TRBJ2-4
CASSQLIAGEGDNEQFF	TRBV4-1	TRBJ2-1
CASSEYRASGEYEQYF	TRBV10-2	TRBJ2-7
CASSLDRGKSYGYTF	TRBV5-1	TRBJ1-2
CASSVESDIQETQYF	TRBV9	TRBJ2-5
CSVGLQGVKRDEQFF	TRBV29-1	TRBJ2-1
CSVEVLAGNTGELFF	TRBV29-1	TRBJ2-2
CAIGTGGQPQHF	TRBV10-3	TRBJ1-5
CASKAGTHYYNEQFF	TRBV28	TRBJ2-1
CASWSWGDEQFF	TRBV6-1	TRBJ2-1
CASSQIGGVENIQYF	TRBV4-1	TRBJ2-4